This TCR beta chain was found in a study of blood T cell repertoires in COVID-19. Study information: Donors in the United States, Italy and Spain gave samples during acute or convalescent COVID-19. The cDNA or gDNA used as material had been derived from T cells, B-cell-depleted T cells, or PBMCs.

The table came from immunoSEQ multiplex PCR; TCRdb's copy has only in-frame clones and leaves some out. This table holds 120,000 or so clones, around four fifths found once. Germline V gene data show CDR1 as SGHRS and CDR2 as YFSETQ. V was clipped by 4 bases and J by 10 bases, with 12 bases between them. The CDR3 has 13 residues. The V and J genes are TRBV5-1 and TRBJ1-6; unclear D gene. What was sequenced was peripheral blood. The sequence was obtained from a human donor in a cohort sampled during active COVID-19. CDR3 nucleotides: TGCGCCAGCAGCCCCCTGGAGGGCTCACCCCTCCACTTT. Translating gives CASSPLEGSPLHF.